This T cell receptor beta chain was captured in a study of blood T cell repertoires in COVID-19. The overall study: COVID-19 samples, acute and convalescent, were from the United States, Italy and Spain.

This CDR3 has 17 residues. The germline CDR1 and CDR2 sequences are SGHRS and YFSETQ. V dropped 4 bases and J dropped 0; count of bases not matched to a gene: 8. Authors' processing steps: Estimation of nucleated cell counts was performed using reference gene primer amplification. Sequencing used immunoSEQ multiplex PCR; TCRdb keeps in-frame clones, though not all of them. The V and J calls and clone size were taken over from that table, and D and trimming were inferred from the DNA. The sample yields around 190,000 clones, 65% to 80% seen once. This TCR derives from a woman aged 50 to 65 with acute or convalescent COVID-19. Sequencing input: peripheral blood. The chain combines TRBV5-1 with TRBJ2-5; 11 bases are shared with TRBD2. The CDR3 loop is CASSPLPSGRYQETQYF. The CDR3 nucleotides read TGCGCCAGCAGCCCCCTCCCTAGCGGGAGGTACCAAGAGACCCAGTACTTC.